This entry describes one T cell receptor beta chain. Antigen: not known. Second-dose groups at about 4 or about 12 weeks were pooled. The method was immunoSEQ multiplex PCR; TCRdb's version includes in-frame clones alone and lacks a portion of them. This sample has around 91,000 clones, with approximately 91% found just once. This sample stems from a study of T cell responses to AZD1222 COVID-19 vaccine. General study points: Nearly half of the spike-specific TCRs reportedly recognize variant regions that carry no mutations. The donors showed a predominance of white British ancestry and of females, with possible underestimation of clonal diversity. Vaccine-related CD4 TCRs covered spike, predominating at 160-218 and 743-854.

Trimming removed 3 bases from V and 2 bases from J, with 18 bases in between. The germline V gene has CDR1 SGHKS and CDR2 YYEKEE (reference sequence). The CDR3 covers 17 residues. The sequenced sample was peripheral blood, obtained 28 days after the second AZD1222 dose. The receptor comes from an adult who received the AZD1222 COVID-19 vaccine. The J gene is TRBJ1-5, the V gene TRBV5-5; D remains unclear. The CDR3 region is CASSSTIRPPGNQPQHF. The DNA of the CDR3 is TGTGCCAGCAGCTCCACGATTAGACCCCCAGGCAATCAGCCCCAGCATTTT.